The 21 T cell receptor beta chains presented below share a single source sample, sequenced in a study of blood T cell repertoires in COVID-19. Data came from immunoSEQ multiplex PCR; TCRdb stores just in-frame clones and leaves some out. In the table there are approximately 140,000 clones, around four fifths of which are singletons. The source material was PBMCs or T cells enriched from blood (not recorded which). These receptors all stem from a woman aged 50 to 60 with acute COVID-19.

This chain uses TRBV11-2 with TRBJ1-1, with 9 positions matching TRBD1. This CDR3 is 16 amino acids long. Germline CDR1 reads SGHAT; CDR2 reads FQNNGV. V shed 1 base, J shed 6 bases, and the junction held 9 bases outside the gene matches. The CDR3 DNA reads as TGTGCCAGCAGCTTAGCCGGGACAGGGATTGGGTCTGAAGCTTTCTTT. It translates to CASSLAGTGIGSEAFF.

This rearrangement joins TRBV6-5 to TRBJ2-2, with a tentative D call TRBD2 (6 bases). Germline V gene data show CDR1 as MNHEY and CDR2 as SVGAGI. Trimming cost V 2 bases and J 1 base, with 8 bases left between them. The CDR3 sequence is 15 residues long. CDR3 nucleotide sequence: TGTGCCAGCAGTTACGTTAGCGGGAACACCGGGGAGCTGTTTTTT. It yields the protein CASSYVSGNTGELFF.

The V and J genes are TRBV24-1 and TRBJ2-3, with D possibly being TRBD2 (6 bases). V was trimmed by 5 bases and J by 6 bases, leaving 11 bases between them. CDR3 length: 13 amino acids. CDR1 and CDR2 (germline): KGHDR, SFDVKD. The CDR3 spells CATSGNAGDTQYF. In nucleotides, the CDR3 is TGTGCCACCAGTGGCAACGCGGGGGATACGCAGTATTTT.

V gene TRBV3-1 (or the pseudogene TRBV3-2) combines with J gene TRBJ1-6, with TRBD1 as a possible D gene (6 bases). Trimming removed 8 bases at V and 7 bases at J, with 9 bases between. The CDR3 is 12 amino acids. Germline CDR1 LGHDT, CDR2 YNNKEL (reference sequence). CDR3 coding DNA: TGTGCCAGCCATCAGGGGAATTCACCCCTCCACTTT. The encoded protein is CASHQGNSPLHF.

The CDR3 region has the DNA TGTGCCAGCAGCCCCCGGCGGGGGACAGGGGGACATAGCAATCAGCCCCAGCATTTT. It specifies CASSPRRGTGGHSNQPQHF. The rearrangement links TRBV5-5 to TRBJ1-5; 11 nucleotides agree with TRBD1. Germline V gene sequence: CDR1 SGHKS, CDR2 YYEKEE (reference sequence). The V segment lost 4 bases and the J segment 0 bases; nucleotides outside the gene matches: 12. There are 19 residues in the CDR3.

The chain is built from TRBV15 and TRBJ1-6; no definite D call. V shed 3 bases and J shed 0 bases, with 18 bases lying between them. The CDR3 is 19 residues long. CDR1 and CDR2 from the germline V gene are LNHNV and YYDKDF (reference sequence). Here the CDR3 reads CATSRFFPRASSYNSPLHF. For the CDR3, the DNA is TGTGCCACCAGCAGGTTCTTCCCGCGGGCGAGCTCCTATAATTCACCCCTCCACTTT.

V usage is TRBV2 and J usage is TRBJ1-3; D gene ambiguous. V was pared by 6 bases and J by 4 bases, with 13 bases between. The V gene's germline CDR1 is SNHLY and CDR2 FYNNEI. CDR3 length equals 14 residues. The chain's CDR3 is CASSPTALGNTIYF. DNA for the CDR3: TGTGCCAGCAGCCCTACAGCTTTGGGAAACACCATATATTTT.

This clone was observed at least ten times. The CDR3 is CASSPPGGGLGEQYF. DNA of the CDR3: TGTGCCAGCAGCCCCCCGGGAGGGGGGTTGGGTGAGCAGTACTTC. The rearrangement uses TRBV14 and TRBJ2-7, with 8 bases fitting TRBD2. Trimming removed 4 bases from V and 7 bases from J; junction bases left unmatched: 12. The CDR3 is made up of 15 amino acids. The germline V gene has CDR1 SGHDN and CDR2 FVKESK. Complete variable domain (other parts from reference TRBV14 and TRBJ2-7): EAGVTQFPSHSVIEKGQTVTLRCDPISGHDNLYWYRRVMGKEIKFLLHFVKESKQDESGMPNNRFLAERTGGTYSTLKVQPAELEDSGVYFCASSPPGGGLGEQYFGPGTRLTVT.

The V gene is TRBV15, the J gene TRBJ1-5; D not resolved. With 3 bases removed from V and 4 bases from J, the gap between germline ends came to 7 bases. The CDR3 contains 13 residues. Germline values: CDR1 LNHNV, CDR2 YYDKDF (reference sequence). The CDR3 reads CATSRNRNQPQHF. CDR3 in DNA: TGTGCCACCAGCAGGAACAGAAATCAGCCCCAGCATTTT.

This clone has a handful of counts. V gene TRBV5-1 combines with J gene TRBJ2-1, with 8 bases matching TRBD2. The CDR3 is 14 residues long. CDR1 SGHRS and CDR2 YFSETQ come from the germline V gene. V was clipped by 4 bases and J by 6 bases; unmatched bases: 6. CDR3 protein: CASSRAGVRNEQFF. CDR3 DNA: TGCGCCAGCAGCCGAGCGGGAGTGCGCAATGAGCAGTTCTTC. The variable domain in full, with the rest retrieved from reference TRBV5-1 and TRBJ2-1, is KAGVTQTPRYLIKTRGQQVTLSCSPISGHRSVSWYQQTPGQGLQFLFEYFSETQRNKGNFPGRFSGRQFSNSRSEMNVSTLELGDSALYLCASSRAGVRNEQFFGPGTRLTVL.

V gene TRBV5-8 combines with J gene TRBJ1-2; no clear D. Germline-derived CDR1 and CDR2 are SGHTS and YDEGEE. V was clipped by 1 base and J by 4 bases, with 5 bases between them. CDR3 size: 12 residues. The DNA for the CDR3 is TGTGCCAGCAGCTTGCGGGGCTATGGCTACACCTTC. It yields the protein CASSLRGYGYTF. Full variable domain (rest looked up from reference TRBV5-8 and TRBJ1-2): EAGVTQSPTHLIKTRGQQATLRCSPISGHTSVYWYQQALGLGLQFLLWYDEGEERNRGNFPPRFSGRQFPNYSSELNVNALELEDSALYLCASSLRGYGYTFGSGTRLTVV.

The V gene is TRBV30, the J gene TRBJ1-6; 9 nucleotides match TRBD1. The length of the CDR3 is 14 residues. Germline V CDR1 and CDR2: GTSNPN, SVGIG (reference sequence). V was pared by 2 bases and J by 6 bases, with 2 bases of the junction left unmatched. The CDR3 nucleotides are TGTGCCTGGAGTCGGACAGGGGTTAATTCACCCCTCCACTTT. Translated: CAWSRTGVNSPLHF. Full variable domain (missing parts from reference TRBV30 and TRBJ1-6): SQTIHQWPATLVQPVGSPLSLECTVEGTSNPNLYWYRQAAGRGLQLLFYSVGIGQISSEVPQNLSASRPQDRQFILSSKKLLLSDSGFYLCAWSRTGVNSPLHFGNGTRLTVT.

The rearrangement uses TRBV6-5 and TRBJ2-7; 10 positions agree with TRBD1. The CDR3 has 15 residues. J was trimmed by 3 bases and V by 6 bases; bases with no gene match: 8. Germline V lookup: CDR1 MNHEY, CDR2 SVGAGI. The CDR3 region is CASSSGTGDLYEQYF. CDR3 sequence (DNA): TGTGCCAGCAGCTCCGGGACAGGGGACCTCTACGAGCAGTACTTC.

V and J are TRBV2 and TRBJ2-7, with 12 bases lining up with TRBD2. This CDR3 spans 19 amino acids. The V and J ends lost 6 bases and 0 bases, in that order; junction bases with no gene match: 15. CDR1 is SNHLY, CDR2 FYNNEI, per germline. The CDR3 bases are TGTGCCAGCAGGGACGCAGATTCGAGGACTAGCGGGAACTCCTACGAGCAGTACTTC. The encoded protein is CASRDADSRTSGNSYEQYF.

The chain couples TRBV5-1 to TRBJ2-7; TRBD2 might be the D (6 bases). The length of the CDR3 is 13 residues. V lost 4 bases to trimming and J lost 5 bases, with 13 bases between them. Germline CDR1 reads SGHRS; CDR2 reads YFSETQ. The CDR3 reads CASSREAADEQYF. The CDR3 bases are TGCGCCAGCAGCAGGGAGGCCGCGGACGAGCAGTACTTC.

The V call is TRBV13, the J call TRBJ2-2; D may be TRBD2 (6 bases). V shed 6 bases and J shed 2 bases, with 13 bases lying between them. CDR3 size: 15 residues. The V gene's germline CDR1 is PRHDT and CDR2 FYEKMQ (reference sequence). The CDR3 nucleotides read TGTGCCAGCAGGATTCGGGAGAGTAACACCGGGGAGCTGTTTTTT. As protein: CASRIRESNTGELFF.

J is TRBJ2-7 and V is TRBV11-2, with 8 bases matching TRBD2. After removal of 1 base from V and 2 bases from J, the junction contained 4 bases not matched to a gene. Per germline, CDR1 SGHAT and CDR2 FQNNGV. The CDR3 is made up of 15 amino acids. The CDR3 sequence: CASSLATGLAYEQYF. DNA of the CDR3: TGTGCCAGCAGCTTAGCAACGGGACTAGCCTACGAGCAGTACTTC.

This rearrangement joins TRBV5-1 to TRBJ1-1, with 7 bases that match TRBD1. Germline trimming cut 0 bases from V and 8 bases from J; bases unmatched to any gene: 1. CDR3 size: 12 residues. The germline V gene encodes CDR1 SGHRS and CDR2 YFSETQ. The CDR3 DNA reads TGCGCCAGCAGCTTGGGGGACAGAGAAGCTTTCTTT. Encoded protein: CASSLGDREAFF.

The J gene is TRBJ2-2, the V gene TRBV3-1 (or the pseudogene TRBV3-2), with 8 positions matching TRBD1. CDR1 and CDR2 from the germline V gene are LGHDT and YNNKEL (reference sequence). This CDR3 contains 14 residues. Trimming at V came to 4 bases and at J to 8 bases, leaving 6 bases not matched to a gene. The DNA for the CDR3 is TGTGCCAGCAGCCTATCGGACAGGGCAGGGGAGCTGTTTTTT. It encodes CASSLSDRAGELFF.

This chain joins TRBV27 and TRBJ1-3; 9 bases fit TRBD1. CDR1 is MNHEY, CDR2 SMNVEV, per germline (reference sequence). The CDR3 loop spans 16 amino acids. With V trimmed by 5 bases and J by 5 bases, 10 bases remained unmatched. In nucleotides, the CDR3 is TGTGCCAGCAGTGCAACGGGGACAGGGAGGAGAAACACCATATATTTT. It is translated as CASSATGTGRRNTIYF.

The CDR3 DNA reads as TGTGCCAGCAGTGAACAGGGGATGGGTCAGCCCCAGCATTTT. Translating gives CASSEQGMGQPQHF. The chain couples TRBV2 to TRBJ1-5; tentatively, D is TRBD1 (6 bases). The length of the CDR3 is 14 residues. The V end was cut by 2 bases, the J end by 6 bases, with 11 bases between. CDR1 SNHLY and CDR2 FYNNEI come from the germline V gene.